A single T cell receptor (beta chain) is shown here with its context. Its antigen is currently unknown. The V gene end was trimmed by 6 bases and the J gene end by 0 bases; junction bases not matched to a gene: 9. The CDR3 covers 17 residues. Per germline, CDR1 SNHLY and CDR2 FYNNEI. These data originate in a study of identical twins. Broader study findings: Clonotypes of the beta chain that were abundant in cord blood carried fewer insertions (memory repertoires showed none). Cross-sectional statistical analysis, not tracking of the same donors, underpinned the conclusions. Alpha sequences out of frame and shared by twins had excess low generation probability.

cDNA molecules carried unique molecular identifiers, and template switching added a universal primer site. TCRdb called the 5' RACE reads again in MiXCR, with one record for every CDR3 protein. This table has hundreds of thousands of distinct CDR3 sequences, around 7.4% appearing once. Separately, the same data were catalogued under a study of yellow fever vaccine responses in identical twins.

The TCR originated in a young woman in good health. The source material was PBMCs. The chain recombines TRBV2 with TRBJ2-1, with TRBD2 matching 9 bases. Here the CDR3 DNA reads TGTGCCAGCAGATCACGGGGGACTAGCCGCTCCTACAATGAGCAGTTCTTC. Protein: CASRSRGTSRSYNEQFF.